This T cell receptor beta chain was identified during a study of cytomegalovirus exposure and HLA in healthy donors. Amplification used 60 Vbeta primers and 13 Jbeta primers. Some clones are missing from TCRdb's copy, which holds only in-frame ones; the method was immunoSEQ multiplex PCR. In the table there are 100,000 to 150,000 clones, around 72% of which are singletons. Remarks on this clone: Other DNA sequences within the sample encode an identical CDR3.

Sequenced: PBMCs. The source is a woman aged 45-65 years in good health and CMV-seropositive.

CDR3 DNA: TGTGCCAGCCCGGGACAGAACTACGAGCAGTACTTC. It encodes CASPGQNYEQYF. The V gene is TRBV6-1, the J gene TRBJ2-7, with 7 bases aligning to TRBD1. CDR1 and CDR2 from the germline V gene are MNHNS and SASEGT. The ends lost 8 bases at V and 3 bases at J; junction bases unmatched: 4. The CDR3 covers 12 residues.